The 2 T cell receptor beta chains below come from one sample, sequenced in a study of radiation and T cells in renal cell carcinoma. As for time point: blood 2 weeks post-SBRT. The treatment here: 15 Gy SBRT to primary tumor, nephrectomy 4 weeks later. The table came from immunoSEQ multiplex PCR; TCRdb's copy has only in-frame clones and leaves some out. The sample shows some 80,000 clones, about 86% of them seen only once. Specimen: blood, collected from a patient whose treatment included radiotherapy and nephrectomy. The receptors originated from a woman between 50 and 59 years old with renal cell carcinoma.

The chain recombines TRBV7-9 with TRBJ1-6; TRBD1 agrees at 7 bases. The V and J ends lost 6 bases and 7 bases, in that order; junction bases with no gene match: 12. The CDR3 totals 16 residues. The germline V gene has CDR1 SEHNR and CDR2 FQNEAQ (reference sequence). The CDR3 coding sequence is TGTGCCAGCAGACTAGGGTGGACAGGCCTGAATTCACCCCTCCACTTT. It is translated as CASRLGWTGLNSPLHF.

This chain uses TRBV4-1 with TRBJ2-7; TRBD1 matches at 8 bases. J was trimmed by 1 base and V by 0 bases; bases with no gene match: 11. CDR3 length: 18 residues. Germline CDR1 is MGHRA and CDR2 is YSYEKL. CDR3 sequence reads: CASSQDRRTGQESYEQYF. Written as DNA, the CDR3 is TGCGCCAGCAGCCAAGACCGTCGAACGGGACAGGAGTCCTACGAGCAGTACTTC.